There are many counts of the clone carrying this T cell receptor (beta chain). Its antigen is unidentified. The data derive from a study of Graves' ophthalmopathy and Graves' hyperthyroidism. V was pared by 3 bases and J by 3 bases, with 5 bases of the junction left unmatched. The CDR3 totals 15 residues. Findings and caveats of the study: A model built from 13 signatures distinguished ophthalmopathy from stable hyperthyroidism with 85% to 90% sensitivity and about 77% specificity. Also, most clonotypes expanded in the thyroid above 0.001 frequency appeared in blood.

As the template, RNA transcripts were used to amplify TCR beta CDR3 regions. In the first round, RT-PCR was carried out with HTBI primers, and a multiplex PCR formed the second round. TCRdb redid the calling of the multiplex PCR reads with MiXCR, one entry per CDR3 protein. The data hold over 500,000 distinct CDR3 sequences, with about 20% observed a single time. Sequencing was done on a sample of peripheral blood. The chain couples TRBV12-3 or TRBV12-4 to TRBJ1-2; 9 bases fit TRBD1. This TCR was sampled from a woman younger than 30 with stable Graves' hyperthyroidism. Some clones in this sample may be carry-over from other donors' samples. The CDR3, as DNA: TGTGCCAGCAGTTTTTCTTGGGACAGGGACTATGGCTACACCTTC. Protein sequence: CASSFSWDRDYGYTF.